Below, 21 T cell receptor beta chains from the same sample are listed, as sequenced in a study of blood T cells in healthy people across ages. Using a J-beta primer mix together with a sample-barcoded 5' primer, a second PCR was run for about 6 to 12 cycles. TCRdb re-called the 5' RACE reads through MiXCR, storing one row per CDR3 protein. The table records fewer than 650,000 distinct CDR3 sequences, 25% to 35% of them present only once. Separately, the same data were catalogued under a study of T cells of mothers and their children.

The sample taken for sequencing was blood. The receptors were sampled from a boy aged 2-9 years in good health.

This clonotype was observed a few times. The chain is built from TRBV7-6 and TRBJ2-3; 8 positions agree with TRBD2. The V and J ends lost 2 bases and 6 bases, in that order; junction bases with no gene match: 10. CDR1 is SGHVS and CDR2 is FNYEAQ in the germline V gene. The CDR3 consists of 16 residues. CDR3 DNA: TGTGCCAGCAGCTTAACAACTAGCGGTACTACGGATACGCAGTATTTT. It codes for CASSLTTSGTTDTQYF.

The rearrangement uses TRBV5-4 and TRBJ2-7; 9 bases match TRBD2. Germline V gives CDR1 SGHNT, CDR2 YYREEE (reference sequence). J gave up 5 bases and V 4 bases, and 10 bases lay outside the gene matches. This CDR3 spans 15 amino acids. Here the CDR3 DNA reads TGTGCCAGCAGCCTGGACGCGGGAGGGCCTAACGAGCAGTACTTC. It translates to CASSLDAGGPNEQYF.

Points on this clonotype: The junction departs from germline at one end; a sequencing error may be responsible. J is TRBJ2-4 and V is TRBV13; 13 bases match TRBD2. There are 13 residues in the CDR3. Per germline, CDR1 PRHDT and CDR2 FYEKMQ (reference sequence). The CDR3 region is CASSHGLAGAGTF. CDR3 DNA: TGTGCCAGCAGCCACGGACTAGCGGGGGCTGGAACCTTC. The complete variable domain, with remaining parts taken from reference TRBV13 and TRBJ2-4, reads AAGVIQSPRHLIKEKRETATLKCYPIPRHDTVYWYQQGPGQDPQFLISFYEKMQSDKGSIPDRFSAQQFSDYHSELNMSSLELGDSALYFCASSHGLAGAGTFGAGTRLSVL.

The chain uses TRBV6-5 and TRBJ2-3, with 9 bases that match TRBD1. The CDR3 length is 15 residues. Germline V gene lookup returns CDR1 MNHEY and CDR2 SVGAGI. V shed 0 bases and J 4 bases; nucleotides not matched to a gene: 2. The CDR3 DNA sequence: TGTGCCAGCAGTTACTCACAGGGGGCCGCAGATACGCAGTATTTT. It specifies CASSYSQGAADTQYF.

The chain combines TRBV12-3 or TRBV12-4 with TRBJ2-5, with D hard to call. Trimming removed 6 bases from V and 4 bases from J, with 9 bases in between. CDR3 length equals 12 residues. The DNA for the CDR3 is TGTGCCAGCAGCTGGTTCATAGAGACCCAGTACTTC. Encoded protein: CASSWFIETQYF.

J is TRBJ2-7 and V is TRBV10-3; 8 bases line up with TRBD1. This CDR3 contains 15 residues. The V gene end was trimmed by 5 bases and the J gene end by 3 bases; junction bases not matched to a gene: 9. CDR1 and CDR2 (germline): ENHRY, SYGVKD. The CDR3 sequence: CAISRDRGPFYEQYF. Here the CDR3 DNA reads TGTGCCATCAGTAGAGACAGGGGCCCCTTCTACGAGCAGTACTTC.

The chain recombines TRBV30 with TRBJ2-5; D gene uncertain. CDR3 length equals 12 residues. Germline V gene sequence: CDR1 GTSNPN, CDR2 SVGIG (reference sequence). V lost 3 bases, J lost 4 bases, and 9 bases lay in between. The CDR3 DNA reads as TGTGCCTGGAGGTCTGGACGAGAGACCCAGTACTTC. It encodes CAWRSGRETQYF.

This clonotype was observed once. The CDR3 nucleotides read TGTGCCAGCAGCTTAAGTCTAGCGGGGGGGTTTGGTAATGAGCAGTTCTTC. Protein: CASSLSLAGGFGNEQFF. V is TRBV7-6 and J is TRBJ2-1; 12 nucleotides line up with TRBD2. CDR1 and CDR2 from the germline V gene are SGHVS and FNYEAQ. With V trimmed by 2 bases and J by 7 bases, 9 bases remained unmatched. The CDR3 contains 17 residues.

Concerning this clonotype: The junction departs from germline at one end; a sequencing error may be responsible. J is TRBJ1-2 and V is TRBV7-7, with D perhaps TRBD1 (5 bases). Per the germline V gene, CDR1 is SSHAT and CDR2 is FNYEAQ (reference sequence). CDR3 length equals 13 residues. The CDR3 nucleotides read TGTGCTAGCAGCCGGGGCCGTTCCTATGGCTACACCTTC. Its protein is CASSRGRSYGYTF.

The chain carries TRBV20-1 and TRBJ2-7; D call uncertain. The DNA end is more similar to TRBJ2-1, so the J call may be wrong. The CDR3 is 13 amino acids. The germline CDR1 and CDR2 sequences are DFQATT and SNEGSKA (reference sequence). CDR3 nucleotides: TGCAGTGCTATGGGCATTAGCTACAATGAGCAGTTCTTC. Its translation is CSAMGISYNEQFF.

The chain is built from TRBV29-1 and TRBJ2-2; D uncertain. CDR1 is SQVTM, CDR2 ANQGSEA, per germline. V lost 3 bases, J lost 3 bases, and 2 bases lay in between. This CDR3 contains 11 residues. The CDR3 nucleotides read TGCAGCGTTGAGGACACCGGGGAGCTGTTTTTT. Residues: CSVEDTGELFF.

This chain joins TRBV7-9 and TRBJ1-1; maybe TRBD1 (5 bases). V was cut by 8 bases and J by 6 bases, with 19 bases left in between. The CDR3 is made up of 14 amino acids. From germline, CDR1 is SEHNR and CDR2 FQNEAQ (reference sequence). CDR3 residues: CASLRDLSGAEAFF. CDR3 coding DNA: TGTGCCAGCCTTCGGGATCTTTCGGGGGCTGAAGCTTTCTTT.

The chain uses TRBV6-5 and TRBJ2-7, with D tentatively TRBD1 or TRBD2 (5 bases each). Germline loops: CDR1 MNHEY, CDR2 SVGAGI. The CDR3 totals 15 residues. Trimming cost V 8 bases and J 3 bases, with 20 bases left between them. CDR3 loop: CASQAGTTSNYEQYF. Here the CDR3 DNA reads TGTGCCAGCCAAGCCGGGACGACCTCCAACTACGAGCAGTACTTC.

The chain uses TRBV2 and TRBJ2-3; no definite D call. The CDR3 sequence is 14 residues long. The V gene lost 0 bases and the J gene lost 6 bases, with 10 bases spanning the gap. CDR1 and CDR2 from the germline V gene are SNHLY and FYNNEI. The CDR3 loop reads CASSEAGVGDTQYF. The CDR3 DNA follows: TGTGCCAGCAGTGAAGCTGGCGTCGGGGATACGCAGTATTTT.

V usage is TRBV6-5 and J usage is TRBJ1-4; TRBD1 might be the D (6 bases). CDR1 and CDR2 (germline): MNHEY, SVGAGI. The CDR3 spans 14 residues. With 5 bases removed from V and 8 bases from J, the gap between germline ends came to 15 bases. The CDR3 reads CASSPTGLGEKLFF. The CDR3, as DNA: TGTGCCAGCAGTCCAACAGGGTTGGGAGAAAAACTGTTTTTT.

The chain has TRBV7-9 and TRBJ1-4; 9 nucleotides agree with TRBD1. The ends lost 5 bases at V and 8 bases at J; junction bases unmatched: 6. This CDR3 has 14 amino acids. Germline V lookup: CDR1 SEHNR, CDR2 FQNEAQ (reference sequence). The CDR3 nucleotides are TGTGCCAGCAGCCCACAGGGGGCACGAGAAAAACTGTTTTTT. Translation gives CASSPQGAREKLFF.

About this clonotype itself: A read error may be the cause here, since a much bigger clone is one base away. The gene calls are TRBV12-3 or TRBV12-4 and TRBJ2-2, with D unresolved. This CDR3 contains 12 residues. With 4 bases removed from V and 5 bases from J, the gap between germline ends came to 5 bases. This chain's CDR3 is CASSSRTGELFF. The CDR3 DNA is TGTGCCAGCAGTTCCCGGACCGGGGAGCTGTTTTTT.

The chain employs TRBV7-2 and TRBJ2-7; a possible D gene is TRBD2 (5 bases). CDR1 and CDR2 (germline): SGHTA, FQGNSA. V was cut by 2 bases and J by 7 bases, with 21 bases left in between. The CDR3 has 16 residues. The CDR3 nucleotides are TGTGCCAGCAGCTTAAGTGTGAGTGGGAGTCGCGGTGAGCAGTACTTC. It translates to CASSLSVSGSRGEQYF. The complete variable domain, with remaining parts taken from reference TRBV7-2 and TRBJ2-7, reads GAGVSQSPSNKVTEKGKDVELRCDPISGHTALYWYRQSLGQGLEFLIYFQGNSAPDKSGLPSDRFSAERTGGSVSTLTIQRTQQEDSAVYLCASSLSVSGSRGEQYFGPGTRLTVT.

J is TRBJ2-5 and V is TRBV20-1, with TRBD2 matching 14 bases. Germline assignment: CDR1 DFQATT and CDR2 SNEGSKA (reference sequence). This CDR3 spans 18 amino acids. J was trimmed by 2 bases and V by 0 bases; bases with no gene match: 8. The CDR3 DNA is TGCAGTGCTAGAGACCCGGGACTAGCGGGAGCGCCGCAAGAGACCCAGTACTTC. Translated: CSARDPGLAGAPQETQYF.

The table lists this clonotype with a few counts. This sequence joins TRBV2 and TRBJ2-2, with 7 bases aligning to TRBD1. The CDR3 has 15 amino acids. V dropped 5 bases and J dropped 6; count of bases not matched to a gene: 9. The V gene's germline CDR1 is SNHLY and CDR2 FYNNEI. CDR3 loop: CASSYPQGWAGELFF. The CDR3 DNA is TGTGCCAGCAGTTACCCACAGGGGTGGGCCGGGGAGCTGTTTTTT.

This clonotype has a count of ten or more. V and J are TRBV5-1 and TRBJ2-6; D is perhaps TRBD2 (6 bases). Germline-derived CDR1 and CDR2 are SGHRS and YFSETQ. The CDR3 sequence is 15 residues long. The ends were cut back, 1 base at V and 4 bases at J, with 9 bases in the middle. The DNA for the CDR3 is TGCGCCAGCAGCTTGCGGGGAGGAGGGGCCAACGTCCTGACTTTC. Protein: CASSLRGGGANVLTF. Using reference TRBV5-1 and TRBJ2-6 for the parts outside the CDR3, the full variable domain is KAGVTQTPRYLIKTRGQQVTLSCSPISGHRSVSWYQQTPGQGLQFLFEYFSETQRNKGNFPGRFSGRQFSNSRSEMNVSTLELGDSALYLCASSLRGGGANVLTFGAGSRLTVL.